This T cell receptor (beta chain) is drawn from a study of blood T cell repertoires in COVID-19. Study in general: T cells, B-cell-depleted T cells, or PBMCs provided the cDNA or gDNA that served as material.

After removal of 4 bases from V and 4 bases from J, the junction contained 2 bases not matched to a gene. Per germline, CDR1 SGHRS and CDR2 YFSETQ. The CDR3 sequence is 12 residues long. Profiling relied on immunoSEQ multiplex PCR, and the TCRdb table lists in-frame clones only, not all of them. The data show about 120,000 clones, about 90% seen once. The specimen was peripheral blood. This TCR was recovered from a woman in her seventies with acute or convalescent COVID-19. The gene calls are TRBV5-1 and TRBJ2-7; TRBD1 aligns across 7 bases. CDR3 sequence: CASSIQGYEQYF. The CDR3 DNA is TGCGCCAGCAGCATACAGGGGTACGAGCAGTACTTC.